This T cell receptor (beta chain) was sequenced in a study of T cells in localized non-small cell lung cancer. General observations from the study: Exceeding tumor, uninvolved adjacent lung had the highest T cell clonality.

A remark on this clone: Its antigen is not identified.

Repertoires were generated with immunoSEQ multiplex PCR, while TCRdb's copy carries only in-frame clones and drops some. The table has about 21,000 clones, 88% seen once. V was trimmed by 0 bases and J by 4 bases, leaving 12 bases between them. The CDR3 is 15 amino acids. CDR1 is LNHNV and CDR2 is YYDKDF in the germline V gene (reference sequence). The TCR originated in a male donor at least 60 years old with stage II lung adenocarcinoma. J is TRBJ1-2 and V is TRBV15, with D unclear. Source: peripheral blood mononuclear cells, taken before any cancer treatment. The CDR3 is CATSRDVGVGYGYTF. CDR3 DNA sequence: TGTGCCACCAGCAGAGATGTAGGCGTTGGCTATGGCTACACCTTC.